A single count supports the clone carrying this T cell receptor beta chain. Its target is unknown. This record belongs to a study of cytomegalovirus exposure and HLA in healthy donors. General observations from the study: It is likely that the observed cluster of highly shared sequence variants was a sequencing artifact.

In the PCR, 60 Vbeta and 13 Jbeta primers were used. Using immunoSEQ multiplex PCR, the repertoire was profiled, and TCRdb retains in-frame clones only, with some absent. The data contain tens of thousands of clones, 63% of them singletons. V shed 5 bases and J shed 4 bases, with 12 bases lying between them. CDR1 and CDR2 (germline): MDHEN, SYDVKM. This CDR3 has 14 residues. The TCR sequence derives from a woman aged 25 to 45 in good health and CMV-seronegative. Material for sequencing was PBMCs. The V and J genes are TRBV28 and TRBJ1-3, with no clear D. The CDR3 DNA follows: TGTGCCAGCAGTCCACCATCGGGGGGAAACACCATATATTTT. Translated, it gives CASSPPSGGNTIYF.